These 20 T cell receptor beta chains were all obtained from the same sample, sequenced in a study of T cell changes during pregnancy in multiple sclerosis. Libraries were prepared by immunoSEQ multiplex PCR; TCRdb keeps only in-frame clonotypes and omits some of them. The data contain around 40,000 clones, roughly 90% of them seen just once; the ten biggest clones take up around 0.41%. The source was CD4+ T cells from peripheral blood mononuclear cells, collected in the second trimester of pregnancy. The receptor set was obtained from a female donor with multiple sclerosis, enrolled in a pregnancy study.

The CDR3 reads CASCRGQSSGNTIYF. CDR3 in DNA: TGTGCCAGCTGCAGGGGCCAAAGCTCTGGAAACACCATATATTTT. V is TRBV18 and J is TRBJ1-3, with D tentatively TRBD1 (6 bases). Trimming pared 7 bases from V and 0 bases from J, leaving 13 bases between. The CDR3 runs 15 residues. Germline assignment: CDR1 KGHSH and CDR2 LQKENI.

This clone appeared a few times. The CDR3 DNA is TGTGCCAGCAGCTTGGCCTCCGGGACAGGTGAAACTGAAGCTTTCTTT. It codes for CASSLASGTGETEAFF. This chain connects TRBV7-9 to TRBJ1-1; 8 bases are a match to TRBD1. The germline V gene encodes CDR1 SEHNR and CDR2 FQNEAQ (reference sequence). The CDR3 has 16 amino acids. With V trimmed by 3 bases and J by 5 bases, 11 bases remained unmatched.

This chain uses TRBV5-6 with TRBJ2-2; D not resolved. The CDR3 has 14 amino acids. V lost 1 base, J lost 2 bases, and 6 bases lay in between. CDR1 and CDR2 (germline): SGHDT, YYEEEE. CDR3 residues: CASSLLYNTGELFF. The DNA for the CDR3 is TGTGCCAGCAGCTTGCTGTATAACACCGGGGAGCTGTTTTTT. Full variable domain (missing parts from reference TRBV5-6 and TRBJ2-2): DAGVTQSPTHLIKTRGQQVTLRCSPKSGHDTVSWYQQALGQGPQFIFQYYEEEERQRGNFPDRFSGHQFPNYSSELNVNALLLGDSALYLCASSLLYNTGELFFGEGSRLTVL.

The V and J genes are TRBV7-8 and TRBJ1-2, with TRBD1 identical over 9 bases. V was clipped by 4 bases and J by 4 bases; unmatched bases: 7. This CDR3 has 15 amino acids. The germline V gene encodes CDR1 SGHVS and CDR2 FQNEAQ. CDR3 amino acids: CASSSRTGDFYGYTF. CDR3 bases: TGTGCCAGCAGCTCAAGGACAGGGGACTTCTATGGCTACACCTTC.

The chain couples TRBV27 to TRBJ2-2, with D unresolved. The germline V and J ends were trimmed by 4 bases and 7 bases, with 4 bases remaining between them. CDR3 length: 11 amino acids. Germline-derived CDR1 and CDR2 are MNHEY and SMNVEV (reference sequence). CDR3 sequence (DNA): TGTGCCAGCAGTTCTCTCGGGGAGCTGTTTTTT. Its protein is CASSSLGELFF.

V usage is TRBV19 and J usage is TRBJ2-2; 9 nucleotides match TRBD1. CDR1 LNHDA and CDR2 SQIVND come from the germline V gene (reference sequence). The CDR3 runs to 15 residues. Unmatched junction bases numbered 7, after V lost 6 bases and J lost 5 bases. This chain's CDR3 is CASRNRGLRTGELFF. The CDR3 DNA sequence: TGTGCCAGTAGAAACAGGGGGCTAAGAACCGGGGAGCTGTTTTTT. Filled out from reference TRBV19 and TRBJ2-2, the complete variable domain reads DGGITQSPKYLFRKEGQNVTLSCEQNLNHDAMYWYRQDPGQGLRLIYYSQIVNDFQKGDIAEGYSVSREKKESFPLTVTSAQKNPTAFYLCASRNRGLRTGELFFGEGSRLTVL.

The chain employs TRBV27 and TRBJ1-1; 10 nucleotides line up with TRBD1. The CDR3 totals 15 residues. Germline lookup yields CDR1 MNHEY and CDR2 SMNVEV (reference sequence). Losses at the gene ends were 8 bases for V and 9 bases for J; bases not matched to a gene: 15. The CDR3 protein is CASGPQLRQGAKAFF. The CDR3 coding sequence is TGTGCCAGCGGTCCGCAACTCAGACAGGGGGCTAAAGCTTTCTTT.

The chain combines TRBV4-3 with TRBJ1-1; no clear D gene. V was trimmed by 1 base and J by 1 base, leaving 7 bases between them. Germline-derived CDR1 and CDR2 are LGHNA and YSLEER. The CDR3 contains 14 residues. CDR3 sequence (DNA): TGCGCCAGCAGCCAAGTAGTGTCGAACACTGAAGCTTTCTTT. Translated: CASSQVVSNTEAFF.

Here the CDR3 reads CASSQDGRERTDTQYF. DNA of the CDR3: TGTGCCAGCAGCCAAGACGGGCGGGAACGCACAGATACGCAGTATTTT. The chain is built from TRBV4-2 and TRBJ2-3; a possible D gene is TRBD2 (6 bases). V was clipped by 0 bases and J by 1 base, with 11 bases between them. Germline V gives CDR1 LGHNA, CDR2 YNFKEQ. The CDR3 runs 16 residues.

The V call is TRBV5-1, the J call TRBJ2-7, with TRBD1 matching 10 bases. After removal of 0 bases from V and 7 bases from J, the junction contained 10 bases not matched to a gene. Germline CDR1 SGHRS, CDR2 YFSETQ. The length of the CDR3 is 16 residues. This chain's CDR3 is CASSLGPGTGVEEQYF. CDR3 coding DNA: TGCGCCAGCAGCTTGGGGCCCGGGACAGGGGTAGAAGAGCAGTACTTC.

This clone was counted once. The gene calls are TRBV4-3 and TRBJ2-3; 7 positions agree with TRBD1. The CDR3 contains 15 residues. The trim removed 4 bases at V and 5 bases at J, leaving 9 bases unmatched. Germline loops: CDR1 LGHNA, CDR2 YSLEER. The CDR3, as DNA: TGCGCCAGCAGCCCGGAAGGGGGCTATGGAGATACGCAGTATTTT. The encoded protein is CASSPEGGYGDTQYF.

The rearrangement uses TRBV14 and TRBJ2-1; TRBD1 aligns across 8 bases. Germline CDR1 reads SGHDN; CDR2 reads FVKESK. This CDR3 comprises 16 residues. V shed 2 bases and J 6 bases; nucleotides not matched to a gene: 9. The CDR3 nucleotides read TGTGCCAGCAGCCAATTGTTCAGGGGGCATGCCAATGAGCAGTTCTTC. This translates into CASSQLFRGHANEQFF.

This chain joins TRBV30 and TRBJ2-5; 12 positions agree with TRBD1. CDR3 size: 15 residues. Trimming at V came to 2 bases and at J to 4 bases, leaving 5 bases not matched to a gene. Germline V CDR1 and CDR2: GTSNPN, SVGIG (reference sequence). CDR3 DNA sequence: TGTGCCTGGAGTACCGGGACAGGGGGCGGAGAGACCCAGTACTTC. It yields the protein CAWSTGTGGGETQYF.

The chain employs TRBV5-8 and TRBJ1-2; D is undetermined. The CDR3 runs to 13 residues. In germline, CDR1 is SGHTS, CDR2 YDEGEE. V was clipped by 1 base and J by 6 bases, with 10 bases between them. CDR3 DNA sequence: TGTGCCAGCAGCTTGCGCCAGAACGATGGCTACACCTTC. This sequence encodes CASSLRQNDGYTF.

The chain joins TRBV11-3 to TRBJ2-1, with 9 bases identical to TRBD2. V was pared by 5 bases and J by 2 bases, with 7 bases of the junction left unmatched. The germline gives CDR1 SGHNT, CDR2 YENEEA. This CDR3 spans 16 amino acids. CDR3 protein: CASSPAWTSAYNEQFF. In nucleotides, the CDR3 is TGTGCCAGCAGCCCCGCTTGGACTAGCGCCTACAATGAGCAGTTCTTC. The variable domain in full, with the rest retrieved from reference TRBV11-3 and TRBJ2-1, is EAGVVQSPRYKIIEKKQPVAFWCNPISGHNTLYWYLQNLGQGPELLIRYENEEAVDDSQLPKDRFSAERLKGVDSTLKIQPAELGDSAVYLCASSPAWTSAYNEQFFGPGTRLTVL.

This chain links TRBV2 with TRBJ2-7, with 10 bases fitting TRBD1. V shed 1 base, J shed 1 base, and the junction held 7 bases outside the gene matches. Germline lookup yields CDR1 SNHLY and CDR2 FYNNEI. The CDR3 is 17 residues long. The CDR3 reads CASSEGLRTGGSYEQYF. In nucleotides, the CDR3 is TGTGCCAGCAGTGAAGGGTTAAGGACAGGGGGATCCTACGAGCAGTACTTC.

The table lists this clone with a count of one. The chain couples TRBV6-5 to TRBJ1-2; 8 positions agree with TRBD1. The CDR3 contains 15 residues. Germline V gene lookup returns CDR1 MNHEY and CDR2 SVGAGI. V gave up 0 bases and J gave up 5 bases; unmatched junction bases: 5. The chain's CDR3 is CASSYSTGAGYGYTF. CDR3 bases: TGTGCCAGCAGTTACTCGACAGGGGCTGGATATGGCTACACCTTC.

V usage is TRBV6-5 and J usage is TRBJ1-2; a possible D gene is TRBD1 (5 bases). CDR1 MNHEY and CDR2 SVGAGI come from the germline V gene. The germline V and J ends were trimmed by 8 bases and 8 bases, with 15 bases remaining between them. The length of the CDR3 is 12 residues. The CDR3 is CASRAGGGGYTF. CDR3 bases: TGTGCCAGCCGCGCGGGGGGGGGAGGCTACACCTTC.

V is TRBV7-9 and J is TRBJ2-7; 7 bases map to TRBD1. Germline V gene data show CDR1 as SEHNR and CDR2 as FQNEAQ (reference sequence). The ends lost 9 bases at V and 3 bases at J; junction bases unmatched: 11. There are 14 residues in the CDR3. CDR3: CARSAGQDLYEQYF. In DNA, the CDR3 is TGTGCCAGGTCGGCCGGACAGGACCTCTACGAGCAGTACTTC.

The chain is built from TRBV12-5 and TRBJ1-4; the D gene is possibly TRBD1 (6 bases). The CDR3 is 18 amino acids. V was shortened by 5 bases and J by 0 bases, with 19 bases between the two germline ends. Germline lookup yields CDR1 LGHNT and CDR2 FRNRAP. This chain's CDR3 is CASGLGAVTSPTNEKLFF. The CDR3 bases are TGTGCTAGTGGTCTGGGGGCCGTAACCTCCCCAACTAATGAAAAACTGTTTTTT.